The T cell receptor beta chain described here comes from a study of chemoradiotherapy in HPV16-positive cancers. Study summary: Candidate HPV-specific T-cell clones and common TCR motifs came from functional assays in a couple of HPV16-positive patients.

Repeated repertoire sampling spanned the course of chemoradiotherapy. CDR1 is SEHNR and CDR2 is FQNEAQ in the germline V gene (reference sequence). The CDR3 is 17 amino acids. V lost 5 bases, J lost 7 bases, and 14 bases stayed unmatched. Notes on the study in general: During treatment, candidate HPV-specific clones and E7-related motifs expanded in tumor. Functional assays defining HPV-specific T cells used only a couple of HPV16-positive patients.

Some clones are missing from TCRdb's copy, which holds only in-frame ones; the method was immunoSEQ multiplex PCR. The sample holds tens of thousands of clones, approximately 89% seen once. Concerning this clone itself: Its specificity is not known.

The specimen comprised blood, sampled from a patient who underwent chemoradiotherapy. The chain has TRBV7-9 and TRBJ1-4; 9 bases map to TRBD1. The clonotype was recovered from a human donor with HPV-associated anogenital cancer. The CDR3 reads CASSDGSVGTGTEKLFF. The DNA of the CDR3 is TGTGCCAGCAGCGACGGGAGCGTCGGGACAGGGACTGAAAAACTGTTTTTT.